This passage covers 3 T cell receptor beta chains from one sample sequenced in a study of blood T cell repertoires in COVID-19. The method was immunoSEQ multiplex PCR; TCRdb's version includes in-frame clones alone and lacks a portion of them. The sample lists 80,000 to 130,000 clones; just under 95% were seen once. The sequencing sample was made of peripheral blood. Receptors originate from a man in his 70s with acute or convalescent COVID-19.

V gene TRBV3-1 (or the pseudogene TRBV3-2) combines with J gene TRBJ2-5, with a weak D call TRBD1 (6 bases). Trimming stripped 1 base from V and 6 bases from J, with 18 bases between. The CDR3 is 16 amino acids. The germline CDR1 and CDR2 sequences are LGHDT and YNNKEL (reference sequence). Here the CDR3 reads CASSQVLPGAVQTQYF. Written as DNA, the CDR3 is TGTGCCAGCAGCCAAGTATTACCAGGGGCGGTGCAGACCCAGTACTTC.

The V gene is TRBV5-4, the J gene TRBJ2-5; tentative D call: TRBD2 (6 bases). CDR3 length: 15 residues. The germline CDR1 and CDR2 sequences are SGHNT and YYREEE (reference sequence). V was trimmed by 4 bases and J by 1 base, leaving 14 bases between them. Here the CDR3 DNA reads TGTGCCAGCAGCGCCGCTGTGGGGGGCCAAGAGACCCAGTACTTC. As protein: CASSAAVGGQETQYF.

J is TRBJ2-7 and V is TRBV13, with unresolved D. The CDR3 totals 14 residues. Germline V CDR1 and CDR2: PRHDT, FYEKMQ (reference sequence). V was shortened by 5 bases and J by 6 bases, with 17 bases between the two germline ends. CDR3 bases: TGTGCCAGCAGCCCCCCAAGCGTGGGTAGCGAGCAGTACTTC. Protein sequence: CASSPPSVGSEQYF.